This T cell receptor (beta chain) was captured in a study of CD8 T cells in Susac syndrome. Study-wide background: At blood draw, Susac syndrome patients were therapy-naive, on corticosteroids, or on intravenous immunoglobulin alone.

The CDR3 length is 15 residues. Germline assignment: CDR1 DFQATT and CDR2 SNEGSKA (reference sequence). V gave up 3 bases and J gave up 3 bases, with 18 bases separating them. CD8+ and CD4+ blood T cells underwent TCR beta sequencing. RNA totalling roughly 0.45 to 1 ug underwent reverse transcription with random hexamers. From the immunoSEQ multiplex PCR reads, TCRdb called clonotypes with MiXCR, one entry per CDR3 protein. This table holds approximately 120,000 distinct CDR3 sequences, around 96% found once. The receptor was derived from a human donor with Susac syndrome. V gene TRBV20-1 combines with J gene TRBJ2-7; D may be TRBD1 or TRBD2 (5 bases each). Sequencing used CD8+ T cells from PBMCs. DNA of the CDR3: TGCAGTGCTAGGGAACTGGGAGACAGCAACTACGAGCAGTACTTC. Encoded protein: CSARELGDSNYEQYF.